The text below deals with one T cell receptor beta chain. This entry is derived from a study of blood T cell repertoires in COVID-19. TCRdb's copy holds only in-frame clones and misses some; the assay was immunoSEQ multiplex PCR. The sample has 200,000 or so clones, roughly 90% seen once; the top ten hold around 8.4%. Trimming left V 0 bases short and J 1 base short, with 11 bases between. The germline gives CDR1 SGHRS, CDR2 YFSETQ. The CDR3 has 15 residues. This sequence was found in a woman under 30 who had recovered from COVID-19. The chain uses TRBV5-1 and TRBJ2-7, with D perhaps TRBD1 (6 bases). The sequenced material came from PBMCs or T cells enriched from blood (not recorded which). CDR3 in amino acids: CASSLDWDTSYEQYF. In DNA, the CDR3 is TGCGCCAGCAGCTTGGATTGGGACACATCCTACGAGCAGTACTTC.